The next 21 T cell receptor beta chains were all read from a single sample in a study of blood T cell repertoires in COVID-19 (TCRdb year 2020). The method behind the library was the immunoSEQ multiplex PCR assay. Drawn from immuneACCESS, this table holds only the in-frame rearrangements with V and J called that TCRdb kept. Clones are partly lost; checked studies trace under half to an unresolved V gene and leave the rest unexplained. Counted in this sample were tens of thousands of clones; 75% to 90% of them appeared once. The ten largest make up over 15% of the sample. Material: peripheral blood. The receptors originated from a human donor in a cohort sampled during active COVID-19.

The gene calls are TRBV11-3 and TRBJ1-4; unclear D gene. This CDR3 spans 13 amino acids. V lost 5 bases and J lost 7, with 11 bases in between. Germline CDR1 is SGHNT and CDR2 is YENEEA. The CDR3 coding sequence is TGTGCCAGCAGCCCTTCGAGGGCTGAAAAACTGTTTTTT. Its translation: CASSPSRAEKLFF.

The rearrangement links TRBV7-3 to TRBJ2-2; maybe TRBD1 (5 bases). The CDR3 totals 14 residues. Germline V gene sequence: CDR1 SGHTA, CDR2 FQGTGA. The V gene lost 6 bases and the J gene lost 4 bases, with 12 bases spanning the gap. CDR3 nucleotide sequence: TGTGCCAGCAGAAAAAGGGGCGGCACCGGGGAGCTGTTTTTT. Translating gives CASRKRGGTGELFF.

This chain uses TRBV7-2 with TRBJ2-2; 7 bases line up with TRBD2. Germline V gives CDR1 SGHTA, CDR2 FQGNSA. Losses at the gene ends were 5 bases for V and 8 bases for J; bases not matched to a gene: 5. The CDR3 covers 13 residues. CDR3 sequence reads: CASSPRAGGELFF. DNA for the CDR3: TGTGCCAGCAGCCCCCGAGCGGGAGGGGAGCTGTTTTTT.

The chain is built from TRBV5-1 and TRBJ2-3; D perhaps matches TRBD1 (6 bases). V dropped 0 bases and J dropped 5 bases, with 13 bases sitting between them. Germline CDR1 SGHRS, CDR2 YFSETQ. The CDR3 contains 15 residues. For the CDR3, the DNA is TGCGCCAGCAGCTTGGGAGGGACAACGATAGATACGCAGTATTTT. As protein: CASSLGGTTIDTQYF.

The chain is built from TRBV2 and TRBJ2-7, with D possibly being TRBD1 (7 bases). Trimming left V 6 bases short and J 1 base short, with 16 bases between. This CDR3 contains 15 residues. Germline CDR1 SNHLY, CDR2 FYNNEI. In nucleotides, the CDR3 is TGTGCCAGCAGCGCGGGACAGTCGAGGTCCTACGAGCAGTACTTC. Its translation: CASSAGQSRSYEQYF.

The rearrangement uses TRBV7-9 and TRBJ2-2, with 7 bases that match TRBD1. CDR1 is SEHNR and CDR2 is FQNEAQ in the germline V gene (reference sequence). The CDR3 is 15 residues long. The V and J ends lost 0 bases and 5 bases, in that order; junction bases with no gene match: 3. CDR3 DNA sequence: TGTGCCAGCAGCTTAGCAGGGGGCGATACCGGGGAGCTGTTTTTT. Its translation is CASSLAGGDTGELFF.

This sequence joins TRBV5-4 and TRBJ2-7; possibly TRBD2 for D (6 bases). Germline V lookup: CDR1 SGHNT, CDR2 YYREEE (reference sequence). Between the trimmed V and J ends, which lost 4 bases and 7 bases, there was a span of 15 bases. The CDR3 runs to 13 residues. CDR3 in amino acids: CASSLGGRIEQYF. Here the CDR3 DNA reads TGTGCCAGCAGCCTTGGTGGGAGGATAGAGCAGTACTTC.

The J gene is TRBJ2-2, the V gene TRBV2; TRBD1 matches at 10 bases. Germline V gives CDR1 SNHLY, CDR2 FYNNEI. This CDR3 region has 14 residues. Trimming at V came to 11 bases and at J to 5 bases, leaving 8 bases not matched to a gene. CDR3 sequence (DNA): TGTGCCCTGGGGAGACAGGGGGCGACCGGGGAGCTGTTTTTT. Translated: CALGRQGATGELFF. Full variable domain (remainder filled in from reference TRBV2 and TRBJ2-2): EPEVTQTPSHQVTQMGQEVILRCVPISNHLYFYWYRQILGQKVEFLVSFYNNEISEKSEIFDDQFSVERPDGSNFTLKIRSTKLEDSAMYFCALGRQGATGELFFGEGSRLTVL.

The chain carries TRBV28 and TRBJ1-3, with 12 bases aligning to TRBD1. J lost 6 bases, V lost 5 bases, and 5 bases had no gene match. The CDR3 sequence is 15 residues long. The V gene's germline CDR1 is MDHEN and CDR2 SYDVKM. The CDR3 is CASSPPGQGANTIYF. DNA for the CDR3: TGTGCCAGCAGTCCCCCGGGACAGGGGGCAAACACCATATATTTT.

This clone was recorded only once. The CDR3 sequence: CASSRDTNTEAFF. Here the CDR3 DNA reads TGCGCCAGCAGTAGGGACACGAACACTGAAGCTTTCTTT. The rearrangement joins TRBV5-1 to TRBJ1-1; D may be TRBD1 (6 bases). Trimming cost V 5 bases and J 1 base, with 9 bases left between them. CDR3 length: 13 residues. Germline loops: CDR1 SGHRS, CDR2 YFSETQ.

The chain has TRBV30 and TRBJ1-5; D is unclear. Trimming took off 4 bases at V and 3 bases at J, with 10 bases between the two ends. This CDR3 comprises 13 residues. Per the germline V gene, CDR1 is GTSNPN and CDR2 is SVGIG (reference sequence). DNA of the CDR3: TGTGCCTGGACTAACAGCTACAATCAGCCCCAGCATTTT. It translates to CAWTNSYNQPQHF.

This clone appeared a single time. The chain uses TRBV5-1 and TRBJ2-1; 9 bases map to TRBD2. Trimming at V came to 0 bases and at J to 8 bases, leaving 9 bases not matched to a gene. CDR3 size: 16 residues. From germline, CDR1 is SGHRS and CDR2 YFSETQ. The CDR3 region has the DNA TGCGCCAGCAGCTTGGGCGATAGCGGGAGACGAGATGAGCAGTTCTTC. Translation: CASSLGDSGRRDEQFF.

CDR3 coding DNA: TGTGCCAGCAGAGGAGGGGACAGGGCCACCCAATCGCCCAATGAGCAGTTCTTC. It codes for CASRGGDRATQSPNEQFF. The chain is built from TRBV7-9 and TRBJ2-1; 9 nucleotides match TRBD1. The CDR3 extends over 18 amino acids. The ends lost 6 bases at V and 6 bases at J; junction bases unmatched: 18. Germline V gene lookup returns CDR1 SEHNR and CDR2 FQNEAQ (reference sequence).

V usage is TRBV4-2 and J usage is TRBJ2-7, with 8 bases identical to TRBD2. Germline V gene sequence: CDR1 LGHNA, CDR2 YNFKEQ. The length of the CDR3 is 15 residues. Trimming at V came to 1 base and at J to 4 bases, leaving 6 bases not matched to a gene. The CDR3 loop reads CASSQVGSGNYEQYF. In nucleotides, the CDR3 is TGTGCCAGCAGCCAAGTGGGTAGCGGGAATTACGAGCAGTACTTC.

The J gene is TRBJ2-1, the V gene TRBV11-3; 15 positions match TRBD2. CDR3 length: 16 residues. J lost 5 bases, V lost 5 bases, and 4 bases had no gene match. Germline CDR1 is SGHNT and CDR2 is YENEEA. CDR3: CASSVGLAGGNNEQFF. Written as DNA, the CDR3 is TGTGCCAGCAGCGTCGGACTAGCGGGGGGGAACAATGAGCAGTTCTTC.

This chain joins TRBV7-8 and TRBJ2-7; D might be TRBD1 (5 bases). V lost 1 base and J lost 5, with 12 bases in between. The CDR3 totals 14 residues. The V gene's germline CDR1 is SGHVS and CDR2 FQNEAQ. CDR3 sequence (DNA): TGTGCCAGCAGCTTAGACAGGATCGGAAACGAGCAGTACTTC. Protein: CASSLDRIGNEQYF. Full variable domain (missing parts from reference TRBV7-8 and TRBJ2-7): GAGVSQSPRYKVAKRGQDVALRCDPISGHVSLFWYQQALGQGPEFLTYFQNEAQLDKSGLPSDRFFAERPEGSVSTLKIQRTQQEDSAVYLCASSLDRIGNEQYFGPGTRLTVT.

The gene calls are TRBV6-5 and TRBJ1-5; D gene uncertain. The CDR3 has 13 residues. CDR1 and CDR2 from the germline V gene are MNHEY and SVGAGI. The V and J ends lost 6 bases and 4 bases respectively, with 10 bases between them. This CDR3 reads CASRIRDNQPQHF. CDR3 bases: TGTGCCAGCAGAATTCGAGATAATCAGCCCCAGCATTTT.

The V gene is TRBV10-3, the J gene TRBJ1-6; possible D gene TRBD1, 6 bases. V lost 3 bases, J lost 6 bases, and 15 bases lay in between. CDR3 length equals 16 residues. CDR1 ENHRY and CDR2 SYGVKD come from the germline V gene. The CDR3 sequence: CAISDSTKGGNSPLHF. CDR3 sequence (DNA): TGTGCCATCAGTGATTCAACCAAAGGGGGTAATTCACCCCTCCACTTT.

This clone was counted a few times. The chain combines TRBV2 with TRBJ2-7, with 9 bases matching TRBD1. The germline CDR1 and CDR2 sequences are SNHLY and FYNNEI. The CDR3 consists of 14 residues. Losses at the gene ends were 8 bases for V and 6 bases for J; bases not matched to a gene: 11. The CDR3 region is CASCTGQGLSEQYF. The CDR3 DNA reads TGTGCCAGCTGTACGGGACAGGGCCTCTCCGAGCAGTACTTC.

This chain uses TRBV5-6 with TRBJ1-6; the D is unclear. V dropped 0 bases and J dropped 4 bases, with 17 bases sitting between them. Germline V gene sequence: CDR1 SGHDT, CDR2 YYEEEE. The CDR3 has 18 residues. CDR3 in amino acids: CASSLDGVYGNYNSPLHF. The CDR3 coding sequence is TGTGCCAGCAGCTTGGACGGAGTTTACGGAAATTATAATTCACCCCTCCACTTT.

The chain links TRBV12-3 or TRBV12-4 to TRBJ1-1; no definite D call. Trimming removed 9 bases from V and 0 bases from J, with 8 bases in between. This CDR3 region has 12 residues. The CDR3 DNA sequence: TGTGCCAGTAGAACCTTGAACACTGAAGCTTTCTTT. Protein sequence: CASRTLNTEAFF.